This T cell receptor (beta chain) stems from a study of stem cell transplantation in POMP-related autoinflammatory disease. Study as a whole: Pre-transplant patients had naive-skewed CD4+ T cells and few CD8+ T cells. After transplant, neutrophils and platelets showed 100% graft donor chimerism through one year. General study findings and limits: PRAID patients trended toward lower TRB diversity and higher clonality in all analyzed T-cell subsets.

Of note for this clone: Its specificity is unknown.

Here immunoSEQ multiplex PCR was the method, and the copy in TCRdb shows in-frame clones only, minus some. Here the sample spans more than 8,500 clones, 70% to 80% being singletons. Trimming removed 2 bases from V and 8 bases from J, with 12 bases in between. The CDR3 covers 14 residues. In germline, CDR1 is SGHTA, CDR2 FQGNSA. PRAID featured immunodeficiency plus autoinflammation. This specimen consisted of CD4+ T cells from PBMCs, obtained after stem cell transplantation. The source of this sequence is a human patient with POMP-related autoinflammation and immune dysregulation (PRAID). A share of the T cells may be of graft donor origin. V and J are TRBV7-2 and TRBJ1-4; D call uncertain. Written as DNA, the CDR3 is TGTGCCAGCAGCTTATACGGTCGCCCGGAAAAACTGTTTTTT. Its translation: CASSLYGRPEKLFF.